The sequence of this T cell receptor (beta chain) was determined in a study of regulatory T cells in long-lasting Graves disease. Regarding the study as a whole: TRBV28, TRBJ1-2 and TRBJ2-5 were segments that persistent disease favored.

Time point: newly diagnosed GD, antithyroid drugs for less than 3 months. RNA extracted from PBMCs served as the sequencing template. Trimming removed 4 bases from V and 4 bases from J, with 14 bases in between. The CDR3 totals 15 residues. Germline values: CDR1 DFQATT, CDR2 SNEGSKA (reference sequence). iRepertoire HTBI primers and Arm-PCR of CDR3 regions built TCR beta libraries. Using its own MiXCR run on the multiplex PCR reads, TCRdb lists one record per CDR3 protein. In the table there are hundreds of thousands of distinct CDR3 sequences, roughly a sixth of which are singletons. The sample holds many counts of this clonotype. As yet, its antigen is unknown.

The V and J genes are TRBV20-1 and TRBJ1-6, with a weak D call TRBD1 (6 bases). The material was peripheral blood mononuclear cells (PBMCs), obtained at new diagnosis, from a patient treated with antithyroid drugs. The clonotype originates from a female donor with Graves disease. CDR3 region: CSATGAHKYNSPLHF. Written as DNA, the CDR3 is TGCAGTGCTACAGGGGCCCACAAATATAATTCACCCCTCCACTTT.